Reported below is one T cell receptor (beta chain). Its antigen is unknown. The entry originates in a study of cytomegalovirus exposure and HLA in healthy donors. Broader study findings: Diagnosis of cytomegalovirus status made by the classifier reportedly showed high specificity and sensitivity.

Using immunoSEQ multiplex PCR, the repertoire was profiled, and TCRdb retains in-frame clones only, with some absent. The sample includes approximately 160,000 clones, 86% of them seen just once. Losses at the gene ends were 2 bases for V and 3 bases for J; bases not matched to a gene: 7. This CDR3 comprises 17 residues. The germline V gene encodes CDR1 SGHTA and CDR2 FQGTGA. The specimen was PBMCs. This clonotype originated in a woman younger than 45 in good health and CMV-seronegative. J is TRBJ2-5 and V is TRBV7-3; 12 nucleotides agree with TRBD2. CDR3 bases: TGTGCCAGCAGCTTACCTAGCGGGGGGGCCGGTAAAGAGACCCAGTACTTC. Protein: CASSLPSGGAGKETQYF.